One and the same sample provided the 18 T cell receptor beta chains below, sequenced in a study of CD8+ T cells in alopecia areata. The sequencing template was cDNA reverse transcribed from extracted RNA. Clones were sequenced by immunoSEQ multiplex PCR, and TCRdb holds only the in-frame ones, with some missing. The repertoire consists of 140,000 to 150,000 clones, with about 60% occurring once and the leading ten covering roughly 6.7%. The sample consisted of CD4+ T cells sorted from blood, taken at week 0. The source is a human donor with alopecia areata.

The chain combines TRBV30 with TRBJ2-5; no clear D gene. Trimming removed 0 bases from V and 5 bases from J, with 7 bases in between. CDR3 length equals 12 residues. CDR1 and CDR2 (germline): GTSNPN, SVGIG (reference sequence). The CDR3 DNA sequence: TGTGCCTGGAGTGTAAATGCGGAGACCCAGTACTTC. Translation: CAWSVNAETQYF.

The CDR3 sequence: CAWSAGDTQYF. For the CDR3, the DNA is TGTGCCTGGAGTGCGGGTGATACGCAGTATTTT. J is TRBJ2-3 and V is TRBV30; no clear D. V lost 1 base and J lost 6, with 5 bases in between. This CDR3 has 11 amino acids. Germline assignment: CDR1 GTSNPN and CDR2 SVGIG (reference sequence).

This clone was seen a few times. V gene TRBV5-1 combines with J gene TRBJ2-3; TRBD1 is a possible D gene (5 bases). CDR1 is SGHRS, CDR2 YFSETQ, per germline. The CDR3 is 15 residues long. Trimming removed 0 bases from V and 4 bases from J, with 12 bases in between. The CDR3 sequence is CASSLGQGRSDTQYF. CDR3 coding DNA: TGCGCCAGCAGCTTGGGCCAGGGAAGGTCAGATACGCAGTATTTT. Full variable domain (rest looked up from reference TRBV5-1 and TRBJ2-3): KAGVTQTPRYLIKTRGQQVTLSCSPISGHRSVSWYQQTPGQGLQFLFEYFSETQRNKGNFPGRFSGRQFSNSRSEMNVSTLELGDSALYLCASSLGQGRSDTQYFGPGTRLTVL.

This clone has just a few counts. In the same sample, other DNA sequences code for this CDR3. The V gene is TRBV11-2, the J gene TRBJ2-5; no reliable D call. Germline assignment: CDR1 SGHAT and CDR2 FQNNGV. V was trimmed by 4 bases and J by 1 base, leaving 1 base between them. This CDR3 region has 11 residues. As DNA, the CDR3 is TGTGCCAGCAGCTCCCAAGAGACCCAGTACTTC. It codes for CASSSQETQYF.

This clone was seen more than once but under ten times. CDR3 region: CASSFGLSTDTQYF. The CDR3 DNA is TGTGCCAGCAGCTTCGGGCTAAGCACAGATACGCAGTATTTT. The chain couples TRBV11-2 to TRBJ2-3; D gene ambiguous. CDR1 and CDR2 from the germline V gene are SGHAT and FQNNGV. The CDR3 is 14 amino acids. Trimming shortened V by 3 bases and J by 0 bases, and 7 bases separated the two germline ends.

This clone was detected a few times. V usage is TRBV5-6 and J usage is TRBJ2-5, with D possibly matching TRBD2 (6 bases). The CDR3 loop spans 15 amino acids. CDR1 SGHDT and CDR2 YYEEEE come from the germline V gene. V lost 0 bases and J lost 4, with 13 bases in between. The CDR3 loop reads CASSLAREIGETQYF. The CDR3 DNA follows: TGTGCCAGCAGCTTGGCGCGGGAAATAGGAGAGACCCAGTACTTC.

The rearrangement joins TRBV2 to TRBJ2-5; 9 bases fit TRBD2. Germline assignment: CDR1 SNHLY and CDR2 FYNNEI. The CDR3 totals 14 residues. Trimming took 3 bases from V and 5 from J; bases not matched to a gene: 4. CDR3 bases: TGTGCCAGCAGTGACGCGGCGGGGGGGGAGACCCAGTACTTC. As protein: CASSDAAGGETQYF.

This clone was recorded only once. The J gene is TRBJ2-3, the V gene TRBV7-2, with 12 bases lining up with TRBD2. The CDR3 is made up of 16 amino acids. V shed 5 bases, J shed 8 bases, and the junction held 11 bases outside the gene matches. The V gene's germline CDR1 is SGHTA and CDR2 FQGNSA. CDR3 nucleotide sequence: TGTGCCAGCAGCCGAGGACTAGCGGGGCGGTGGGCTACGCAGTATTTT. Amino acid sequence: CASSRGLAGRWATQYF.

The V gene is TRBV5-6, the J gene TRBJ1-3, with D possibly matching TRBD1 (5 bases). CDR1 is SGHDT and CDR2 is YYEEEE in the germline V gene. CDR3 length: 15 amino acids. Trimming removed 4 bases from V and 2 bases from J, with 13 bases in between. CDR3 loop: CASSRVDSAGNTIYF. The CDR3 DNA is TGTGCCAGCAGCCGCGTAGACAGTGCTGGAAACACCATATATTTT.

V and J are TRBV4-1 and TRBJ1-1; D not certain. The germline V gene encodes CDR1 MGHRA and CDR2 YSYEKL. The CDR3 contains 13 residues. Deletions cut 1 base from V and 1 base from J, with 4 bases between. The CDR3 loop reads CASSQAPNTEAFF. CDR3 DNA sequence: TGCGCCAGCAGCCAAGCCCCGAACACTGAAGCTTTCTTT.

The chain carries TRBV5-4 and TRBJ2-3, with D tentatively TRBD2 (7 bases). There are 17 residues in the CDR3. Deletions cut 4 bases from V and 3 bases from J, with 21 bases between. Per germline, CDR1 SGHNT and CDR2 YYREEE (reference sequence). The CDR3 is CASSPLGGGGATDTQYF. The CDR3 coding sequence is TGTGCCAGCAGCCCCTTAGGTGGTGGGGGGGCAACAGATACGCAGTATTTT.

Points on this clone: Other DNA sequences from this sample encode an identical CDR3 as well. The rearrangement uses TRBV2 and TRBJ1-2; D is unclear. The CDR3 spans 13 residues. V lost 5 bases and J lost 2, with 9 bases in between. Germline V lookup: CDR1 SNHLY, CDR2 FYNNEI. The CDR3 bases are TGTGCCAGCAGTTTGGGCCCCAACTATGGCTACACCTTC. The encoded protein is CASSLGPNYGYTF.

The rearrangement joins TRBV2 to TRBJ2-2, with D hard to call. This CDR3 is 16 amino acids long. Germline V lookup: CDR1 SNHLY, CDR2 FYNNEI. Between the trimmed V and J ends, which lost 3 bases and 6 bases, there was a span of 17 bases. CDR3 region: CASSDSRARRSGELFF. The CDR3, as DNA: TGTGCCAGCAGTGACTCCCGGGCAAGACGATCCGGGGAGCTGTTTTTT.

The rearrangement uses TRBV14 and TRBJ1-2, with 9 bases lining up with TRBD1. The CDR3 consists of 15 residues. Germline values: CDR1 SGHDN, CDR2 FVKESK. V dropped 1 base and J dropped 8; count of bases not matched to a gene: 8. CDR3 nucleotides: TGTGCCAGCAGCCAAGGGGCGACAGGGGGAATCGGCTACACCTTC. This encodes CASSQGATGGIGYTF.

The rearrangement uses TRBV11-2 and TRBJ2-6; D remains unclear. V lost 6 bases to trimming and J lost 13 bases, with 10 bases between them. Germline V CDR1 and CDR2: SGHAT, FQNNGV. There are 11 residues in the CDR3. For the CDR3, the DNA is TGTGCCAGCAGGCCCATTGGGGTCCTGACTTTC. It codes for CASRPIGVLTF.

In this sample, this clone turned up a few times. The V and J genes are TRBV19 and TRBJ1-2; possibly TRBD1 for D (6 bases). V was cut by 4 bases and J by 5 bases, with 11 bases left in between. The CDR3 spans 13 residues. The germline CDR1 and CDR2 sequences are LNHDA and SQIVND (reference sequence). The DNA of the CDR3 is TGTGCCAGTAGTAGAGACAGGAATTATGGCTACACCTTC. Its translation: CASSRDRNYGYTF. Filled out from reference TRBV19 and TRBJ1-2, the complete variable domain reads DGGITQSPKYLFRKEGQNVTLSCEQNLNHDAMYWYRQDPGQGLRLIYYSQIVNDFQKGDIAEGYSVSREKKESFPLTVTSAQKNPTAFYLCASSRDRNYGYTFGSGTRLTVV.

The chain carries TRBV5-6 and TRBJ2-6; perhaps TRBD1 as D (5 bases). The CDR3 runs 15 residues. Trimming left V 2 bases short and J 2 bases short, with 8 bases between. Per the germline V gene, CDR1 is SGHDT and CDR2 is YYEEEE. This CDR3 reads CASSFGRAGANVLTF. The DNA of the CDR3 is TGTGCCAGCAGCTTCGGCAGGGCTGGGGCCAACGTCCTGACTTTC. The full variable domain, its missing parts supplied by reference TRBV5-6 and TRBJ2-6, is DAGVTQSPTHLIKTRGQQVTLRCSPKSGHDTVSWYQQALGQGPQFIFQYYEEEERQRGNFPDRFSGHQFPNYSSELNVNALLLGDSALYLCASSFGRAGANVLTFGAGSRLTVL.

This chain links TRBV30 with TRBJ1-1; D gene unclear. V was pared by 0 bases and J by 6 bases, with 11 bases between. CDR1 and CDR2 (germline): GTSNPN, SVGIG (reference sequence). The CDR3 is 13 amino acids. CDR3 nucleotide sequence: TGTGCCTGGAGTGTACGATTTGGCGCTGAAGCTTTCTTT. This sequence encodes CAWSVRFGAEAFF.